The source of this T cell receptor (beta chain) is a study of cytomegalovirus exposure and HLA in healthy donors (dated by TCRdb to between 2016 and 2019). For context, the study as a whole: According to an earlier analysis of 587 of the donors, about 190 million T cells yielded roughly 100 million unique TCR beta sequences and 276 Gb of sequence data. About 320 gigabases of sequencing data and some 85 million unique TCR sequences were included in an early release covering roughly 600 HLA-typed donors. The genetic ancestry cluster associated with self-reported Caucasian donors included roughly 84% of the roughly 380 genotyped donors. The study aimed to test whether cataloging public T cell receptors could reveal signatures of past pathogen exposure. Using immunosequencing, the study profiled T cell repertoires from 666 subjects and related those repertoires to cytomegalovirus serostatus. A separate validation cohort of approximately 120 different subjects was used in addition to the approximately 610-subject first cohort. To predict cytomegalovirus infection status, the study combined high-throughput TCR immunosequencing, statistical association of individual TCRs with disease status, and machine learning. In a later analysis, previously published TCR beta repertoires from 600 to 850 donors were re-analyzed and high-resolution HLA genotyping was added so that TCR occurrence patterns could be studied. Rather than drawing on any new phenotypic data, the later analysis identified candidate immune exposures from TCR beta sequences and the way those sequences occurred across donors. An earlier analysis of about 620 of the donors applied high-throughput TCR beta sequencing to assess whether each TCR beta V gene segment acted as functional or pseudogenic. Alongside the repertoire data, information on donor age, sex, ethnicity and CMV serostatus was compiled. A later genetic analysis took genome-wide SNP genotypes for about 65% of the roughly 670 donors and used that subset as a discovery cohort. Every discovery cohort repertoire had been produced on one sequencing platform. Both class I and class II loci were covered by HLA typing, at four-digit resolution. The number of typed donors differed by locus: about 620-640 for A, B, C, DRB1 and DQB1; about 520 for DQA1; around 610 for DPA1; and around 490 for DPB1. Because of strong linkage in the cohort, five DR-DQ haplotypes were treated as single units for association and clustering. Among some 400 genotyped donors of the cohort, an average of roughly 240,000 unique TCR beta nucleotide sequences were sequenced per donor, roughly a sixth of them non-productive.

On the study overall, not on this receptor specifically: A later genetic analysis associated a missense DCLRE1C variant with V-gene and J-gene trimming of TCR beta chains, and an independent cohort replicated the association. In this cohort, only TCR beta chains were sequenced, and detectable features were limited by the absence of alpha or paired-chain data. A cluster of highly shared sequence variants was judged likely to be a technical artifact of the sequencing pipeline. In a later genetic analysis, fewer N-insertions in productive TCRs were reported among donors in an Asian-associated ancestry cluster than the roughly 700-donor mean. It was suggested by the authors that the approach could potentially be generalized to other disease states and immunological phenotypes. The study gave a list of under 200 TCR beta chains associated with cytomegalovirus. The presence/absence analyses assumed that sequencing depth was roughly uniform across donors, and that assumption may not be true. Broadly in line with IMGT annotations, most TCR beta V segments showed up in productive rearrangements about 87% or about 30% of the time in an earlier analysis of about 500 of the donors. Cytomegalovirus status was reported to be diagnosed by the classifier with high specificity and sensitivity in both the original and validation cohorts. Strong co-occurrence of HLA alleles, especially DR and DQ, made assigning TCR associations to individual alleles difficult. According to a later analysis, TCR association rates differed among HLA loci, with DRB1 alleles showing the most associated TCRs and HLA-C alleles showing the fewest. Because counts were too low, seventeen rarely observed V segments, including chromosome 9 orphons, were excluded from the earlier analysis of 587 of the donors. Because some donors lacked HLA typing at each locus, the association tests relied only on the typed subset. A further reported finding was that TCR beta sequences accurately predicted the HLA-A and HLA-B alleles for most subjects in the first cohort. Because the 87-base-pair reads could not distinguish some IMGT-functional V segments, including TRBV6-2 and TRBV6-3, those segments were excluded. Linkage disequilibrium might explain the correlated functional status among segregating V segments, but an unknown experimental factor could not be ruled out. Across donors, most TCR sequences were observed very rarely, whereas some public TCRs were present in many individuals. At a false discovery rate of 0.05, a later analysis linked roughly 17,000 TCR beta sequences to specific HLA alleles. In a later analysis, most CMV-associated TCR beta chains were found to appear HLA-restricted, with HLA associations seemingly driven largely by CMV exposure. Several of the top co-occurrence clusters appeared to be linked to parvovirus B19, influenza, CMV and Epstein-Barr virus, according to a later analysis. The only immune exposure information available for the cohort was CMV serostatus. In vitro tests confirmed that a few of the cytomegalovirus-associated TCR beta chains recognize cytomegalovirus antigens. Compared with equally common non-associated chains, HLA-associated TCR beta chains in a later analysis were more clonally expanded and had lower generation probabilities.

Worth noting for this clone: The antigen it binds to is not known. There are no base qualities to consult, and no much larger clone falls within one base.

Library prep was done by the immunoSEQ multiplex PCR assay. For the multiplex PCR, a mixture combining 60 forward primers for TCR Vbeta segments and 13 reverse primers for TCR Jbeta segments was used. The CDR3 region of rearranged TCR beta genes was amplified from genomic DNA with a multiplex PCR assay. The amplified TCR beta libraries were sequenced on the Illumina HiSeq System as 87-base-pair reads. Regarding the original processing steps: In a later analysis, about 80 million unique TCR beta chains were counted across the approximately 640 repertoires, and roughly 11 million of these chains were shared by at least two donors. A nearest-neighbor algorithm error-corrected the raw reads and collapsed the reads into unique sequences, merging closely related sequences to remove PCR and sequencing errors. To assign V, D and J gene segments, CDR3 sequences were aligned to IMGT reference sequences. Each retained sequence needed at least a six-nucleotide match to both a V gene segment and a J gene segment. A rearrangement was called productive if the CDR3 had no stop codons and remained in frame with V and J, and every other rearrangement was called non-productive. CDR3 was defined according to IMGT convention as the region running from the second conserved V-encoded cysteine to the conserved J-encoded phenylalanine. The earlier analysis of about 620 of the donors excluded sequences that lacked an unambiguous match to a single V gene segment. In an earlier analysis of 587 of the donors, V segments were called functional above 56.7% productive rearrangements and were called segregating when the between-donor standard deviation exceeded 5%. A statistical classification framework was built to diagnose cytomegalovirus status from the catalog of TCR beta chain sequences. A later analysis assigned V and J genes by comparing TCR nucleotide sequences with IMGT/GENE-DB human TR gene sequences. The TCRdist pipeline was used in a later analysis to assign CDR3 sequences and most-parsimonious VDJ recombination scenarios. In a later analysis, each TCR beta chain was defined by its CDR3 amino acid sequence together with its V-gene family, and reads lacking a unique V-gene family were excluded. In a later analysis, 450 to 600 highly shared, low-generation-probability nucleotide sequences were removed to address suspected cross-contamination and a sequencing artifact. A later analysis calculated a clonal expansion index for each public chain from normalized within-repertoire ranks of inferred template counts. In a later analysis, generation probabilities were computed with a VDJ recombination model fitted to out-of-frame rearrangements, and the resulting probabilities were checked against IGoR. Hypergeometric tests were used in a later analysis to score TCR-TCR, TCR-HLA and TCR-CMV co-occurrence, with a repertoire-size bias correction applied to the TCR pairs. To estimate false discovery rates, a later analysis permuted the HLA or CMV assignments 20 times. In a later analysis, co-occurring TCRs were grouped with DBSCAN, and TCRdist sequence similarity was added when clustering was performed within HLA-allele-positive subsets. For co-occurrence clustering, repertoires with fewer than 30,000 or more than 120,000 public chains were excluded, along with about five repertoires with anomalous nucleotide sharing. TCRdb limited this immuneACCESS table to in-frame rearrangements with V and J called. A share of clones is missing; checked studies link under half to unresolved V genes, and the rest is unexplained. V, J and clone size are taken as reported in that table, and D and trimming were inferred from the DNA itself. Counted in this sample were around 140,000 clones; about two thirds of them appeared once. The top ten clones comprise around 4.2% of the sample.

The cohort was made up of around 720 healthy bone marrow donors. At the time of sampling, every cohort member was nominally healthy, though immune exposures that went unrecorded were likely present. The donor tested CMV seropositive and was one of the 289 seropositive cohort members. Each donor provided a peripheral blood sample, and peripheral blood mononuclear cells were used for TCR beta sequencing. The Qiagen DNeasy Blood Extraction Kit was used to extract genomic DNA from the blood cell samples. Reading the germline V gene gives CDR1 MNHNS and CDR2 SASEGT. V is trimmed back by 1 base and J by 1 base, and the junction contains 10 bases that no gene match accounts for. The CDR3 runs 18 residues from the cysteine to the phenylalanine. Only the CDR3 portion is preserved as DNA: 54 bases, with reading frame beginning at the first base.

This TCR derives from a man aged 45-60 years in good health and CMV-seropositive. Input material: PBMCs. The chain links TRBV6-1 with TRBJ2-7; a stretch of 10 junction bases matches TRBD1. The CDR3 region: CASSEVWTGGFLSYEQYF. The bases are TGTGCCAGCAGTGAAGTATGGACAGGGGGTTTCCTATCCTACGAGCAGTACTTC.